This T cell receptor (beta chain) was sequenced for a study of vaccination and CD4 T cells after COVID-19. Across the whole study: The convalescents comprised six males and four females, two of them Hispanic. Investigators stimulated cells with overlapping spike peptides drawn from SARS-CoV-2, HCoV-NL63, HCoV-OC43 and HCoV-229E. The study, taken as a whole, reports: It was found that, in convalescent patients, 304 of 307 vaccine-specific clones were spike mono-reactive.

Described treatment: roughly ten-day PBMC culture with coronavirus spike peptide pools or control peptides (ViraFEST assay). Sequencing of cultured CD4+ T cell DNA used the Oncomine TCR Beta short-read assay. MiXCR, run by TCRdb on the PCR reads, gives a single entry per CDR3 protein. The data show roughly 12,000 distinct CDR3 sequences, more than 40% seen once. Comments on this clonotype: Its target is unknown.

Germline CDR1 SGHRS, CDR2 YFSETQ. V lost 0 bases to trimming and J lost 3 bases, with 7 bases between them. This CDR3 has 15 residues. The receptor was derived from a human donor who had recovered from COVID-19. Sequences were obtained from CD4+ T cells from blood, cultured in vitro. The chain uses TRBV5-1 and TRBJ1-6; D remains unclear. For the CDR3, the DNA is TGCGCCAGCAGCTTGGAACGGATCTATAATTCACCCCTCCACTTT. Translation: CASSLERIYNSPLHF.